These T cell receptor beta chains were read from a single sample in a study of OX40 agonist ivuxolimab in advanced cancers. Some clones are missing from TCRdb's copy, which holds only in-frame ones; the method was immunoSEQ multiplex PCR. The sample holds tens of thousands of clones, more than 85% seen once. Here the sequenced sample was CD4+ or CD8+ T cells sorted from blood, taken in a trial of the OX40 agonist ivuxolimab. All receptors come from an adult with an advanced solid tumor such as melanoma, head and neck, liver or kidney cancer. Both conserved end residues are part of each CDR3. D genes are given only for firm matches. Clone size is stated in some rows and not others, as once, few, many or a class when expanded.

>TRBV21-1|.|TRBJ2-7|.
TGTGCCAGCAGCAAAGAGTGGCCCTTGTTCGGGCAGTACTTC
CASSKEWPLFGQYF
>TRBV4-1|.|TRBJ1-2|TRBD1
TGCGCCAGCAGCCAAGCCCCGGGACAGGGGGGCGGCTACACCTTC
CASSQAPGQGGGYTF
>TRBV9|.|TRBJ2-1|TRBD2
TGTGCCAGCAGCGGATATGGACTAGCGGGGTACAATGAGCAGTTCTTC
CASSGYGLAGYNEQFF
>TRBV21-1|.|TRBJ1-1|.
TGTGCCAGCATCGAACTACAGGGGCGGGGCACTGAAGCTTTCTTT
CASIELQGRGTEAFF
>TRBV14|.|TRBJ1-4|.
TGTGCCAGCAGCCAAGGGAGGGAGCGCTTGAAAATCGAAAAACTGTTTTTT
CASSQGRERLKIEKLFF
>TRBV14|.|TRBJ2-3|TRBD1
TGTGCCAGCAGCCATGGGACAGGGCAGGCCACAGATACGCAGTATTTT
CASSHGTGQATDTQYF
>TRBV11-2|.|TRBJ1-4|.
TGTGCCAGCAGCTTAGTTTTAGATGAAAAACTGTTTTTT
CASSLVLDEKLFF
>TRBV5-4|.|TRBJ1-6|.
TGTGCCAGCAGCTTCGGTACCGGGCCCCTCCACTTT
CASSFGTGPLHF
>TRBV10-3|.|TRBJ2-7|.
TGTGCCATCAGTGAGCCCCGACAGTCCTACGAGCAGTACTTC
CAISEPRQSYEQYF
>TRBV5-5|.|TRBJ2-2|.
TGTGCCAGCAGCCGCCCCCTCCGGGAGCTCACCGGGGAGCTGTTTTTT
CASSRPLRELTGELFF
>TRBV28|.|TRBJ2-7|.
TGTGCCAGCAGTTTTAGGGGAAACTACGAGCAGTACTTC
CASSFRGNYEQYF
>TRBV11-3|.|TRBJ2-1|TRBD2
TGTGCCAGCAGCTTCACAGCGGGAGAGACCAATGAGCAGTTCTTC
CASSFTAGETNEQFF
>TRBV12-5|once|TRBJ2-2|.
TGTGCTAGCAATTACAGTCCAGCGGGGAACACCGGGGAGCTGTTTTTT
CASNYSPAGNTGELFF
>TRBV27|.|TRBJ2-2|TRBD1
TGTGCCAGCAGTGACCGACAGGGGTCCTTGAACACCGGGGAGCTGTTTTTT
CASSDRQGSLNTGELFF
>TRBV4-2|.|TRBJ2-3|TRBD2
TGTGCCAGCAGCCACACCCTAGCGGGGGAGGGCACAGATACGCAGTATTTT
CASSHTLAGEGTDTQYF
>TRBV19|.|TRBJ1-5|.
TGTGCCAGTAGTATAGATGGGGGTGGTCAGCCCCAGCATTTT
CASSIDGGGQPQHF
>TRBV7-9|once|TRBJ2-7|.
TGTGCCAGCAGCTCAAACCTCCCCCCCTACGAGCAGTACTTC
CASSSNLPPYEQYF
>TRBV11-2|.|TRBJ2-3|TRBD2
TGTGCCAGCAGCTTTCTTCTCGGGAGGGCCCTGAACTTTACGCAGTATTTT
CASSFLLGRALNFTQYF
>TRBV29-1|few|TRBJ1-1|TRBD1
TGCAGCGAGACAGGGGAGAACACTGAAGCTTTCTTT
CSETGENTEAFF
>TRBV5-1|.|TRBJ2-3|.
TGCGCCAGCAGCTTTTCCGGGGGCGATACGCAGTATTTT
CASSFSGGDTQYF
>TRBV18|few|TRBJ2-7|.
TGTGCCAGCTCATCCCAGGGCTACGAGCAGTACTTC
CASSSQGYEQYF
>TRBV5-6|.|TRBJ1-1|.
TGTGCCAGCAGCTTGGCCGGGGCAGCTATTGAAGCTTTCTTT
CASSLAGAAIEAFF
>TRBV6-5|.|TRBJ2-7|.
TGTGCCAGCAGTCCCCGGATTGAGGGAGGACACGAGCAGTACTTC
CASSPRIEGGHEQYF
>TRBV27|.|TRBJ1-5|.
TGTGCCAGCAGTTTATTATCGGGGGCCAATCAGCCCCAGCATTTT
CASSLLSGANQPQHF
>TRBV28|.|TRBJ1-6|TRBD1
TGTGCCAGCAGTTTGGCCGACAGGGGAGAGTCACCCCTCCACTTT
CASSLADRGESPLHF
>TRBV5-6|few|TRBJ2-7|TRBD2
TGTGCCAGCCGGGAGGAGGGCCCGCACTACGAGCAGTACTTC
CASREEGPHYEQYF